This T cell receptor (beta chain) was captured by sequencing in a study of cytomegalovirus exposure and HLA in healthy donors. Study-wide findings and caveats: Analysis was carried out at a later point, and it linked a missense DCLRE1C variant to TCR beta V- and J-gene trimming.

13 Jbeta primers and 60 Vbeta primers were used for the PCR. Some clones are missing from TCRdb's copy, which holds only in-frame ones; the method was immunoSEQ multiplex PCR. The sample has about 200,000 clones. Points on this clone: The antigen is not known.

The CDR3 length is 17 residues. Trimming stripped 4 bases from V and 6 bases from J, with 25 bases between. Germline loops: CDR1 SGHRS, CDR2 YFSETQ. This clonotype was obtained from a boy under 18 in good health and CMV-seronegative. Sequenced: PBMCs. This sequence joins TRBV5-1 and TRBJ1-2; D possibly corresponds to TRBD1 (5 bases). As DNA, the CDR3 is TGCGCCAGCAGCCGAGATCCGATAGGGGCGACATTGGATGGCTACACCTTC. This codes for CASSRDPIGATLDGYTF.